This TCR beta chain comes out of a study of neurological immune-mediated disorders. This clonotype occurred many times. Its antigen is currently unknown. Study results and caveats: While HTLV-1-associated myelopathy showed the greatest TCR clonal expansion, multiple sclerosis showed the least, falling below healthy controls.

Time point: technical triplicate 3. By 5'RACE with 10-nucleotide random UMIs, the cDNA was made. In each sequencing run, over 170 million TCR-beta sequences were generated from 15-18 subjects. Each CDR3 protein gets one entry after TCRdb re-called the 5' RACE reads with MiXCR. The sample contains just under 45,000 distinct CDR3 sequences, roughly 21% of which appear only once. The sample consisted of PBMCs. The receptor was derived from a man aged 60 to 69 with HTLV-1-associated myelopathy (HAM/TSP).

For the CDR3, the DNA is TGCAGTGCCTCCGGGACAGGGAATAATTCACCCCTCCACTTT. Protein sequence: CSASGTGNNSPLHF. The gene calls are TRBV20-1 and TRBJ1-6, with 9 nucleotides matching TRBD1. This CDR3 is 14 amino acids long. Germline CDR1 DFQATT, CDR2 SNEGSKA (reference sequence). With V trimmed by 6 bases and J by 5 bases, 5 bases remained unmatched.